These 9 T cell receptor beta chains were all obtained from the same sample, sequenced in a study of CD8 T cells in ankylosing spondylitis (dated by TCRdb to 2016 to 2017). Study-level results and caveats: A TCR beta motif of several highly homologous amino acid variants appeared characteristic of blood from ankylosing spondylitis patients.

No antigen is known for these receptors. Library preparation used 5' RACE. Instrument on record: Illumina HiSeq 2500. TCRdb ran its own pipeline on the public reads, namely fastp trimming at Q25 and MiXCR clone calling, and kept in-frame beta chains. Entries that share a CDR3 protein sequence are merged under the most common genes and DNA. The sample contains fewer than 550,000 distinct CDR3 sequences, approximately 5.3% of them found a single time. In total, the top ten clones hold under 4.5% of the sample. The source material was blood, either unsorted or a sorted T cell fraction (not recorded which). Source of these receptors: a male donor with ankylosing spondylitis.

This clonotype was found many times. This CDR3 is CASRAGRTDTQYF. CDR3 bases: TGTGCCAGCAGGGCAGGCCGCACAGATACGCAGTATTTT. The chain joins TRBV6-6 to TRBJ2-3; D not resolved. Germline V CDR1 and CDR2: MNHNY, SVGAGI (reference sequence). CDR3 length equals 13 residues. V shed 6 bases and J shed 1 base, with 8 bases lying between them.

This clonotype was counted at least ten times. The CDR3 here is CASSPRQGSSYNEQFF. CDR3 bases: TGCGCCAGCAGCCCTCGACAGGGGAGCTCCTACAATGAGCAGTTCTTC. This sequence joins TRBV4-3 and TRBJ2-1, with TRBD1 matching 8 bases. Germline trimming cut 4 bases from V and 0 bases from J; bases unmatched to any gene: 5. Germline V CDR1 and CDR2: LGHNA, YSLEER. This CDR3 spans 16 amino acids.

The chain uses TRBV5-1 and TRBJ2-3; no definite D call. Germline V lookup: CDR1 SGHRS, CDR2 YFSETQ. The length of the CDR3 is 11 residues. Between the trimmed V and J ends, which lost 10 bases and 5 bases, there was a span of 11 bases. The DNA for the CDR3 is TGCGCCGCCAGAGTCGGAGATACGCAGTATTTT. Protein product: CAARVGDTQYF.

The chain joins TRBV5-1 to TRBJ2-3; 7 nucleotides agree with TRBD2. V was pared by 0 bases and J by 4 bases, with 14 bases of the junction left unmatched. The CDR3 has 18 amino acids. Germline CDR1 is SGHRS and CDR2 is YFSETQ. The chain's CDR3 is CASSLGGAGGSGADTQYF. DNA for the CDR3: TGCGCCAGCAGCTTGGGGGGTGCCGGCGGGAGCGGAGCAGATACGCAGTATTTT.

This clonotype was recorded many times. The chain has TRBV7-2 and TRBJ2-4, with 8 nucleotides matching TRBD2. Germline CDR1 SGHTA, CDR2 FQGNSA. The CDR3 loop spans 15 amino acids. V shed 5 bases, J shed 6 bases, and the junction held 9 bases outside the gene matches. The CDR3 protein is CASSPGGGLGNIQYF. In DNA, the CDR3 is TGTGCCAGCAGCCCCGGGGGGGGGTTGGGAAACATTCAGTACTTC.

This clonotype was seen at least ten times. The J gene is TRBJ1-1, the V gene TRBV6-2 or TRBV6-3; D call uncertain. V was clipped by 0 bases and J by 2 bases, with 7 bases between them. Germline V lookup: CDR1 MNHEY, CDR2 SVGEGT. This CDR3 is 14 amino acids long. This CDR3 reads CASSYSRLNTEAFF. The CDR3 region has the DNA TGTGCCAGCAGTTACTCACGGCTTAACACTGAAGCTTTCTTT.

This clonotype was counted ten times or more. The chain joins TRBV5-1 to TRBJ2-3; 8 nucleotides line up with TRBD2. The CDR3 spans 17 residues. In germline, CDR1 is SGHRS, CDR2 YFSETQ. V lost 6 bases to trimming and J lost 0 bases; unmatched junction nucleotides: 12. The CDR3 DNA follows: TGCGCCAGCACCTTTCTGACTAGCGATCCTAGCACAGATACGCAGTATTTT. Translated: CASTFLTSDPSTDTQYF.

This clonotype came up many times. The genes are TRBV7-2 and TRBJ2-5; 9 bases are a match to TRBD1. Germline assignment: CDR1 SGHTA and CDR2 FQGNSA. The V and J ends lost 5 bases and 4 bases, in that order; junction bases with no gene match: 11. There are 16 residues in the CDR3. CDR3 sequence (DNA): TGTGCCAGCAGCCCAAGAGGGACAGGGCAGGCAGAGACCCAGTACTTC. Residues: CASSPRGTGQAETQYF.

This clonotype came up many times. The chain links TRBV28 to TRBJ2-1; 13 nucleotides line up with TRBD2. This CDR3 has 15 residues. CDR1 and CDR2 (germline): MDHEN, SYDVKM. V shed 5 bases, J shed 8 bases, and the junction held 6 bases outside the gene matches. CDR3 sequence reads: CASSTSGRARHEQFF. In DNA, the CDR3 is TGTGCCAGCAGTACTAGCGGGAGGGCCCGACATGAGCAGTTCTTC. Full variable domain (missing parts from reference TRBV28 and TRBJ2-1): DVKVTQSSRYLVKRTGEKVFLECVQDMDHENMFWYRQDPGLGLRLIYFSYDVKMKEKGDIPEGYSVSREKKERFSLILESASTNQTSMYLCASSTSGRARHEQFFGPGTRLTVL.